This T cell receptor (beta chain) comes out of a study of T cells in Graves' hyperthyroidism and ophthalmopathy. Whole-study results and caveats: The model predicted ophthalmopathy a median around six months before onset.

What was amplified from RNA transcripts were TCR beta CDR3 regions. Carried out on the TCR CDR3, a first-round RT-PCR used the HTBI primer set. TCRdb reanalysed the multiplex PCR reads using MiXCR and keeps one entry per CDR3 protein. The data contain roughly 740,000 distinct CDR3 sequences, about 15% of them singletons. This clonotype was seen at least ten times. Its antigen is not identified. The V end lost 3 bases, the J end lost 1 base, and 17 bases lay between the germline ends. This CDR3 has 17 residues. Germline V gene sequence: CDR1 SEHNR, CDR2 FQNEAQ (reference sequence). Sequencing used blood. The chain joins TRBV7-9 to TRBJ2-3; a possible D gene is TRBD1 (6 bases). The origin of this receptor is a man aged 18 to 29 with Graves' hyperthyroidism. In DNA, the CDR3 is TGTGCCAGCAGCTTCGCTCGACAGGCGTCTGGCACAGATACGCAGTATTTT. Its protein is CASSFARQASGTDTQYF.